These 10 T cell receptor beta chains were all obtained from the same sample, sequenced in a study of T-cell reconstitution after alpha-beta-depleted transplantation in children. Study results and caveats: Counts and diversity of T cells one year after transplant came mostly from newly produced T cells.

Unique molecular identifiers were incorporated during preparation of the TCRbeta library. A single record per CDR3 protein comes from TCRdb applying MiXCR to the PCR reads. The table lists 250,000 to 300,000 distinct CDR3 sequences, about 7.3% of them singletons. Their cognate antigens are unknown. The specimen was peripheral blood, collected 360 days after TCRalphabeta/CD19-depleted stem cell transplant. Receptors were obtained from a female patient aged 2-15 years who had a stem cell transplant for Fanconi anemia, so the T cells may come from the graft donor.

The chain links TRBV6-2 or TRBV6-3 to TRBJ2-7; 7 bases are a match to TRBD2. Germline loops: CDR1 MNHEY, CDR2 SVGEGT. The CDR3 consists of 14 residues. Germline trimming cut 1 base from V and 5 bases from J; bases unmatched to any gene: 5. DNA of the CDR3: TGTGCCAGCAGTTACTTGAGCGGGGCTAACGAGCAGTACTTC. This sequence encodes CASSYLSGANEQYF.

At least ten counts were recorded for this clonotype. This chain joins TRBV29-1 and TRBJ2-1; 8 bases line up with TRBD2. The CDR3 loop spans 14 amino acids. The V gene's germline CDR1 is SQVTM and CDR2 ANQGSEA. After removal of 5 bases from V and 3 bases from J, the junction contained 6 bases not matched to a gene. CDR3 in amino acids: CSVSPLAVYNEQFF. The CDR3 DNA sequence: TGCAGCGTTTCCCCACTAGCGGTCTACAATGAGCAGTTCTTC.

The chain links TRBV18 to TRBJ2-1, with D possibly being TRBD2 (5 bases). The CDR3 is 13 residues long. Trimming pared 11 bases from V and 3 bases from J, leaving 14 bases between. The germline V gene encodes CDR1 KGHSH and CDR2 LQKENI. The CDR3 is CAGRTGYYNEQFF. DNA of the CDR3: TGTGCCGGCAGAACGGGATACTACAATGAGCAGTTCTTC.

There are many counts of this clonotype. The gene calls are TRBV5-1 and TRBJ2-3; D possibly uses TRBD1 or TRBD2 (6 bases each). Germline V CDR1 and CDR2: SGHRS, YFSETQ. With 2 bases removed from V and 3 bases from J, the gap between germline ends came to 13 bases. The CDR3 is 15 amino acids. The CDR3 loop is CASSLHGGATDTQYF. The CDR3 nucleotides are TGCGCCAGCAGCTTACACGGGGGCGCGACAGATACGCAGTATTTT.

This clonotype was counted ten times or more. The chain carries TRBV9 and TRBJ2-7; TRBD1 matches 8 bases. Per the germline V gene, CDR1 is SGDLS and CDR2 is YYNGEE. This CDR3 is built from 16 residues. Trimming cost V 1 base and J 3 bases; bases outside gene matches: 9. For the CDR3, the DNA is TGTGCCAGCAGCGTACAGGGGGCCGGAAATTACTACGAGCAGTACTTC. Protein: CASSVQGAGNYYEQYF.

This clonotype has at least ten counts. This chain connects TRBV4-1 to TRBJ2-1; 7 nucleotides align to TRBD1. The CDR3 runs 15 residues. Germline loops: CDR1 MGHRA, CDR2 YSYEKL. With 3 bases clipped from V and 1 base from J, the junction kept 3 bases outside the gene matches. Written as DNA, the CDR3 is TGCGCCAGCAGCCAGACGGGACAGTCCTACAATGAGCAGTTCTTC. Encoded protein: CASSQTGQSYNEQFF.

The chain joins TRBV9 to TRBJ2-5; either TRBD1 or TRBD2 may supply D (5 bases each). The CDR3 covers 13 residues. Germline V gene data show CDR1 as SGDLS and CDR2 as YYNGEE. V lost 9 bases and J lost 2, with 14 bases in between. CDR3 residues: CANGTGAQETQYF. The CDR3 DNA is TGTGCCAACGGGACCGGGGCGCAAGAGACCCAGTACTTC.

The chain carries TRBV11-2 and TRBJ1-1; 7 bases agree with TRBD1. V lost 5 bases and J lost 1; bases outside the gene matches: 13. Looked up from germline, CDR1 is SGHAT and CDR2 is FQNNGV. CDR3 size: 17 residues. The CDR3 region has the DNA TGTGCCAGCAGCCCTACCATACGGACAGGCCCGAACACTGAAGCTTTCTTT. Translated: CASSPTIRTGPNTEAFF.

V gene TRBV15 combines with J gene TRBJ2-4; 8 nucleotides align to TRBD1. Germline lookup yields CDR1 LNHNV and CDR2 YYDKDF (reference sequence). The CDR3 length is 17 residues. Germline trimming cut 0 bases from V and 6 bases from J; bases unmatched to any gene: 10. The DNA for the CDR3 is TGTGCCACCAGCAGAGACCACCTGAGACAGGGGAGAAACATTCAGTACTTC. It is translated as CATSRDHLRQGRNIQYF.

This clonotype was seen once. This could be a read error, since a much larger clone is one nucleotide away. The CDR3 here is CASSGIAGDSYEQHF. The CDR3 DNA reads as TGTGCCAGCAGCGGAATAGCGGGGGACTCCTACGAGCAGCACTTC. The V and J genes are TRBV6-1 and TRBJ2-7; TRBD2 aligns across 9 bases. The CDR3 runs 15 residues. Germline CDR1 and CDR2: MNHNS and SASEGT.